The TCR beta chain under discussion was sequenced for a study of blood T cell repertoires in COVID-19. Study overall: Whether acute or convalescent, the COVID-19 samples came from the United States, Italy and Spain.

This CDR3 has 17 amino acids. V was clipped by 2 bases and J by 5 bases; unmatched bases: 8. CDR1 and CDR2 (germline): MNHEY, SMNVEV (reference sequence). The data were produced by immunoSEQ multiplex PCR, yet TCRdb's version contains in-frame clones alone and is incomplete. The sample shows approximately 170,000 clones, roughly 80% of them seen only once. Everyone who took part was roughly 18 to 89 years old, and they came from about two dozen US areas. Clinical history as reported by participants underpinned cohort assignment. Donors of Cohort 3 who recovered were those that had two negative PCRs, clearance, or symptom resolution.

The chain couples TRBV27 to TRBJ2-2, with 10 bases fitting TRBD1. The sequencing input was PBMCs or T cells enriched from blood (not recorded which). The TCR originated in a woman in her 50s who had recovered from COVID-19. The CDR3 DNA reads TGTGCCAGCAGTTTAACCCGATCGGGACAGGGGACCGGGGAGCTGTTTTTT. Amino acids: CASSLTRSGQGTGELFF.